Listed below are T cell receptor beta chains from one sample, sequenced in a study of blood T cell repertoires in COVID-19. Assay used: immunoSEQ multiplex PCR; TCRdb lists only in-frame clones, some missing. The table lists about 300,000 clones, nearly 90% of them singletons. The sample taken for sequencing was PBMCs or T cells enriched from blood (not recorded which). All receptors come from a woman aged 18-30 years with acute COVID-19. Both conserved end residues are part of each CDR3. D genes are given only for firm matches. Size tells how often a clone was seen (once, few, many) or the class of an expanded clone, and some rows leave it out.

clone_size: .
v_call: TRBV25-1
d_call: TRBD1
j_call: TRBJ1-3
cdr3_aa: CASSGGTGAGNTIYF
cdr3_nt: TGTGCCAGCAGTGGCGGGACAGGGGCTGGAAACACCATATATTTT

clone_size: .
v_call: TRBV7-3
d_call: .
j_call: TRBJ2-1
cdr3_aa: CASSPGYVNNEQFF
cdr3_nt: TGTGCCAGCAGCCCGGGGTACGTTAACAATGAGCAGTTCTTC

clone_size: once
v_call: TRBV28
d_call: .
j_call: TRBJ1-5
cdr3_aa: CASSSADSSNQPQHF
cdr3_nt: TGTGCCAGCAGTTCCGCCGACAGTAGCAATCAGCCCCAGCATTTT

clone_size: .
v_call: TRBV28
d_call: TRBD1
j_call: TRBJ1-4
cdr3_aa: CASSTQGARDEKLFF
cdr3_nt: TGTGCCAGCAGTACACAGGGGGCTAGGGACGAAAAACTGTTTTTT

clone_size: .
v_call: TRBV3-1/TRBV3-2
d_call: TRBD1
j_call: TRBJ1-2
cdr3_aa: CASNSRQGVLNYGYTF
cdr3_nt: TGTGCCAGCAATTCACGACAGGGGGTACTTAACTATGGCTACACCTTC

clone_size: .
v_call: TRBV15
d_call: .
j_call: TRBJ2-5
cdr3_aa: CATSPGRGQETQYF
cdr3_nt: TGTGCCACCAGCCCCGGGCGGGGACAAGAGACCCAGTACTTC

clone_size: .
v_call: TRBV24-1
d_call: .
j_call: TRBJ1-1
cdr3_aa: CATSDPARDTPGKTEAFF
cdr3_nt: TGTGCCACCAGTGATCCCGCCCGGGACACCCCCGGTAAGACTGAAGCTTTCTTT

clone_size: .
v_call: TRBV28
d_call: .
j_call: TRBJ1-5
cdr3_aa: CASSSDRTLNRPQHF
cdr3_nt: TGTGCCAGCAGCTCCGACAGGACCCTAAACCGGCCCCAGCATTTT

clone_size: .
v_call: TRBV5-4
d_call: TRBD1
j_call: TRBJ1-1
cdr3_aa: CASSRDRNTEAFF
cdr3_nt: TGTGCCAGCAGTCGGGACAGGAACACTGAAGCTTTCTTT

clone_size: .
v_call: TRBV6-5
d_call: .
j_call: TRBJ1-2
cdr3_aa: CASSYSGPRRDHGYTF
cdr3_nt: TGTGCCAGCAGTTACTCGGGTCCCCGGAGGGACCATGGCTACACCTTC

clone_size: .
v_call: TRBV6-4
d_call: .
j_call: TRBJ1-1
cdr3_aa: CASSESGGAGEAFF
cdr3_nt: TGTGCCAGCAGTGAGTCCGGGGGGGCGGGTGAAGCTTTCTTT

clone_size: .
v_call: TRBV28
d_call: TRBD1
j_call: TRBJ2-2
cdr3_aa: CASTLTGANTGELFF
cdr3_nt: TGTGCCAGCACCCTAACAGGGGCGAACACCGGGGAGCTGTTTTTT

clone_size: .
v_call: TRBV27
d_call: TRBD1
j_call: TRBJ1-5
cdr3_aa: CASSSWTGDGNQPQHF
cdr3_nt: TGTGCCAGCAGTTCTTGGACAGGCGACGGTAATCAGCCCCAGCATTTT

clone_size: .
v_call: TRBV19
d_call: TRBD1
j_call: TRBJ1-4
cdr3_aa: CASKGQGTNEKLFF
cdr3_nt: TGTGCCAGTAAAGGACAGGGGACTAATGAAAAACTGTTTTTT

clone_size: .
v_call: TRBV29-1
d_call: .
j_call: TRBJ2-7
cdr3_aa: CSVGLTYEQYF
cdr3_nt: TGCAGCGTTGGACTTACCTACGAGCAGTACTTC

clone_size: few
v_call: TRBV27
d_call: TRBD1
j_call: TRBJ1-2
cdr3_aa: CASSLEGQGAYGYTF
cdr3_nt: TGTGCCAGCAGTTTAGAAGGGCAGGGGGCTTATGGCTACACCTTC

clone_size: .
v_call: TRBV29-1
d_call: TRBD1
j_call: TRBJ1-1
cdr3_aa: CSEQGAKSQAFF
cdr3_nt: TGCAGCGAACAGGGGGCAAAGTCTCAAGCTTTCTTT

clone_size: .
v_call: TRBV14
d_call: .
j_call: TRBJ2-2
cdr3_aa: CASSQKTGNTGELFF
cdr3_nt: TGTGCCAGCAGCCAGAAGACAGGGAACACCGGGGAGCTGTTTTTT

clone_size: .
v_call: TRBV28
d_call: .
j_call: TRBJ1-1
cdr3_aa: CASSLYRADTEAFF
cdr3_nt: TGTGCCAGCAGTTTATACAGGGCGGACACTGAAGCTTTCTTT

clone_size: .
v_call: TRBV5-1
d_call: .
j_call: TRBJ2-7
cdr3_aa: CASSLALQGRNEQYF
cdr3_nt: TGCGCCAGCAGCTTGGCCCTCCAGGGGCGTAACGAGCAGTACTTC

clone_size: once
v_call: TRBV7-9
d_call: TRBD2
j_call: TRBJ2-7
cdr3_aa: CASSLALAGGNEQYF
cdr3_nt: TGTGCCAGCAGCTTAGCACTAGCGGGAGGCAACGAGCAGTACTTC

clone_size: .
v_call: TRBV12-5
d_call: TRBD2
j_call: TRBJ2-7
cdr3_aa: CASAHVGAKTSGRGWGWYEQYF
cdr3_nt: TGTGCTAGTGCCCACGTTGGGGCTAAGACTAGCGGGAGAGGGTGGGGTTGGTACGAGCAGTACTTC

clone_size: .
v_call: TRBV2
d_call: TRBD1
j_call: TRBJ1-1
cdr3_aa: CASSEQGAPNTEAFF
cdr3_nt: TGTGCCAGCAGTGAACAGGGGGCGCCGAACACTGAAGCTTTCTTT

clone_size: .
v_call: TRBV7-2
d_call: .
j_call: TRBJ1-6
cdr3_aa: CASSLVATENSPLHF
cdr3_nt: TGTGCCAGCAGCTTAGTTGCGACAGAGAATTCACCCCTCCACTTT

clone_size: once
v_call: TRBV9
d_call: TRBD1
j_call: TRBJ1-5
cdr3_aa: CASSEGQSRNQPQHF
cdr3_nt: TGTGCCAGCAGCGAGGGACAGAGCCGCAATCAGCCCCAGCATTTT

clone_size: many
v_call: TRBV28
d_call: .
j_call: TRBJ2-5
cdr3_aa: CASSTLLGGKTQYF
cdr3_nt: TGTGCCAGCAGCACCCTCTTAGGGGGAAAGACCCAGTACTTC

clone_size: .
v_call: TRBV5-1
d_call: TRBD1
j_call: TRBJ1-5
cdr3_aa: CASSLTGESQPQHF
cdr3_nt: TGCGCCAGCAGCCTCACAGGGGAAAGTCAGCCCCAGCATTTT

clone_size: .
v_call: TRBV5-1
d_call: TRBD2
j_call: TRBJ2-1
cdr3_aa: CASSLLGGDEQFF
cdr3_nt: TGCGCCAGCAGCTTGCTGGGGGGGGATGAGCAGTTCTTC

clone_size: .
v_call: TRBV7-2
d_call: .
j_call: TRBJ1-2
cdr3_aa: CASSDRQSSYGYTF
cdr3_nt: TGTGCCAGCAGCGACCGACAGAGTAGCTATGGCTACACCTTC

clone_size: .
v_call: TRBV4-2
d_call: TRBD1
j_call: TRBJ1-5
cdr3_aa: CASSPRQGNQPQHF
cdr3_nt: TGTGCCAGCAGCCCTCGACAGGGGAATCAGCCCCAGCATTTT

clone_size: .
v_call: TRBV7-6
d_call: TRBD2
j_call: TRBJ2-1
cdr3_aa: CASSYKPTSGSSNEQFF
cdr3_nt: TGTGCCAGCAGCTACAAACCGACTAGCGGGAGTTCGAATGAGCAGTTCTTC

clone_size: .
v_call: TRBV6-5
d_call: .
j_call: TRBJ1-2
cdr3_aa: CASSRDFYGYTF
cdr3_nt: TGTGCCAGCAGCCGGGATTTCTATGGCTACACCTTC

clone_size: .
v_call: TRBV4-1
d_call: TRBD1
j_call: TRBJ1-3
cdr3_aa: CASSQGIGQGNGNTIYF
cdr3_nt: TGCGCCAGCAGCCAAGGGATCGGACAGGGGAATGGAAACACCATATATTTT

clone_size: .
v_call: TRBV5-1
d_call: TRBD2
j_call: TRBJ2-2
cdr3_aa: CASSVAGASGNTGELFF
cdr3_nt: TGCGCCAGCAGCGTGGCTGGGGCTAGCGGGAACACCGGGGAGCTGTTTTTT

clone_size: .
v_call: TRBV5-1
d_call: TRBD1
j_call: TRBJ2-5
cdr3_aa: CASSFYRGQETQYF
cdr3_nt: TGCGCCAGCAGCTTCTACAGGGGTCAAGAGACCCAGTACTTC

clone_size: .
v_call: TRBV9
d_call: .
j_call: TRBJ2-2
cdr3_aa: CASSARGSTGELFF
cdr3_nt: TGTGCCAGCAGCGCCAGGGGATCCACCGGGGAGCTGTTTTTT

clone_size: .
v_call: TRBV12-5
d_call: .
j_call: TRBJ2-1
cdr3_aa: CASGLARLVYNEQFF
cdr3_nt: TGTGCTAGTGGTTTGGCCCGTCTTGTCTACAATGAGCAGTTCTTC

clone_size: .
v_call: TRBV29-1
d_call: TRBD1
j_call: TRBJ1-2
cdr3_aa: CSVEDPGQNYGYTF
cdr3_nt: TGCAGCGTTGAAGATCCGGGACAGAACTATGGCTACACCTTC

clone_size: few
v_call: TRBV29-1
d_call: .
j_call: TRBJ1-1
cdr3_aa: CSVEETPDTEAFF
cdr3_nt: TGCAGCGTTGAAGAAACCCCGGACACTGAAGCTTTCTTT

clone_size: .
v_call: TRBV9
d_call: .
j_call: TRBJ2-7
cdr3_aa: CASSYSTYSTQYF
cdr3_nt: TGTGCCAGCAGCTACTCTACTTACTCTACGCAGTACTTC

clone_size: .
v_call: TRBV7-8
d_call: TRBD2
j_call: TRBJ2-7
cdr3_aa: CASSLGGFRAGGPYEQYF
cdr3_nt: TGTGCCAGCAGCTTAGGGGGCTTTCGCGCGGGAGGGCCCTACGAGCAGTACTTC

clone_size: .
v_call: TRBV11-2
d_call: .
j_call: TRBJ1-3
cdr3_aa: CASSFETTGLRNF
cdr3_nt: TGTGCCAGCAGCTTTGAAACGACAGGTTTAAGGAATTTT

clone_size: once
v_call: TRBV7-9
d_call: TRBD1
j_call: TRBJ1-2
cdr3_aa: CASSFGQGGGMSYGYTF
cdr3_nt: TGTGCCAGCAGCTTTGGACAGGGGGGAGGAATGAGCTATGGCTACACCTTC

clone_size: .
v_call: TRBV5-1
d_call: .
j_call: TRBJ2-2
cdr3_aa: CASSLGFRDLSTGELFF
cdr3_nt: TGCGCCAGCAGCTTGGGGTTCAGGGATCTCTCCACCGGGGAGCTGTTTTTT

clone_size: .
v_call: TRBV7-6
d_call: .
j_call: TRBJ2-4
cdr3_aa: CASSLGGGHIAKNIQYF
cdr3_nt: TGTGCCAGCAGCTTAGGGGGGGGACATATAGCCAAAAACATTCAGTACTTC

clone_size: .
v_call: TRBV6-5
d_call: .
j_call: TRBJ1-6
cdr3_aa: CAIGRGADSPLHF
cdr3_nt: TGTGCCATTGGGAGGGGGGCTGATTCACCCCTCCACTTT

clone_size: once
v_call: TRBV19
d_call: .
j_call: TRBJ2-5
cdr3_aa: CASSITGQETQYF
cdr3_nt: TGTGCCAGTAGTATTACTGGGCAGGAGACCCAGTACTTC

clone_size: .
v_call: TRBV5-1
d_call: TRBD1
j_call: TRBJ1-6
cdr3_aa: CASSLGQGAASPLHF
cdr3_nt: TGCGCCAGCAGCTTGGGGCAGGGGGCTGCCTCACCCCTCCACTTT

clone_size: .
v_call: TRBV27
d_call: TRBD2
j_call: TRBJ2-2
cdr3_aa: CASSFWTSGKRELFF
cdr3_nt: TGTGCCAGCAGTTTCTGGACTAGCGGGAAGCGGGAGCTGTTTTTT

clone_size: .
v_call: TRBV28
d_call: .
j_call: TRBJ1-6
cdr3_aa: CASSLFQGPIGSPLHF
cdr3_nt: TGTGCCAGCAGTTTGTTTCAGGGTCCTATCGGTTCACCCCTCCACTTT

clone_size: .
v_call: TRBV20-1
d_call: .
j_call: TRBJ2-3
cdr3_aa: CSASLLGGPSTDTQYF
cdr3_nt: TGCAGTGCTAGTCTCCTTGGGGGCCCAAGCACAGATACGCAGTATTTT

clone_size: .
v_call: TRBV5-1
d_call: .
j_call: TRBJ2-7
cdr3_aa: CASSSPRGEQYF
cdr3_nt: TGCGCCAGCAGCTCCCCCAGGGGCGAGCAGTACTTC

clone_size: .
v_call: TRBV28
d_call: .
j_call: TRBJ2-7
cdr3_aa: CASSLTGTAYEQYF
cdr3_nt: TGTGCCAGCAGCCTGACAGGGACTGCCTACGAGCAGTACTTC

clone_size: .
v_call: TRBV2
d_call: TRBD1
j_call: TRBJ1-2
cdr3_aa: CASSGGTAGFNGYTF
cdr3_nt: TGTGCCAGCAGTGGGGGGACAGCTGGTTTTAATGGCTACACCTTC

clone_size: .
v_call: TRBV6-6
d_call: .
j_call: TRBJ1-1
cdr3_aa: CASSSPTSSNTEAFF
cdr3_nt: TGTGCCAGCAGTTCTCCTACGTCCTCGAACACTGAAGCTTTCTTT